This passage covers 8 T cell receptor beta chains from one sample sequenced in a study of neurological immune-mediated disorders. TCRdb reprocessed the 5' RACE reads with MiXCR, giving one entry per CDR3 protein. The table records roughly 70,000 distinct CDR3 sequences, 4% to 6% of them present only once. The sample was PBMCs. The receptor set was obtained from a woman in her twenties or thirties with multiple sclerosis.

In this sample, this clonotype turned up many times. This chain connects TRBV12-3 or TRBV12-4 to TRBJ1-5; 9 positions match TRBD1. The CDR3 length is 15 residues. V was clipped by 3 bases and J by 4 bases; unmatched bases: 4. The CDR3 loop is CASSFRTGDNQPQHF. The CDR3 coding sequence is TGTGCCAGCAGTTTCCGGACAGGGGATAATCAGCCCCAGCATTTT.

This clonotype appeared many times. V usage is TRBV5-6 and J usage is TRBJ2-7; 9 positions agree with TRBD1. Germline lookup yields CDR1 SGHDT and CDR2 YYEEEE. Germline trimming cut 4 bases from V and 2 bases from J; bases unmatched to any gene: 7. The CDR3 runs to 15 residues. The DNA for the CDR3 is TGTGCCAGCAGCGCCGGGACAGGGTCCACCTACGAGCAGTACTTC. Protein: CASSAGTGSTYEQYF.

This clonotype was seen many times. The chain carries TRBV20-1 and TRBJ1-1; unclear D gene. Germline assignment: CDR1 DFQATT and CDR2 SNEGSKA (reference sequence). The V and J ends lost 1 base and 0 bases respectively, with 6 bases between them. This CDR3 contains 13 residues. The CDR3 here is CSARGWMNTEAFF. The DNA for the CDR3 is TGCAGTGCTAGAGGATGGATGAACACTGAAGCTTTCTTT.

This clonotype was counted many times. The chain's CDR3 is CASSLQGREFGVYEQYF. The CDR3 DNA follows: TGCGCCAGCAGCTTGCAGGGCCGCGAATTCGGGGTCTACGAGCAGTACTTC. This chain joins TRBV5-1 and TRBJ2-7, with D perhaps given as TRBD1 or TRBD2 (5 bases each). Trimming pared 1 base from V and 3 bases from J, leaving 20 bases between. From germline, CDR1 is SGHRS and CDR2 YFSETQ. The CDR3 has 17 amino acids.

The chain combines TRBV7-6 with TRBJ2-5; 7 bases align to TRBD2. V shed 3 bases and J 2 bases; nucleotides not matched to a gene: 3. Per the germline V gene, CDR1 is SGHVS and CDR2 is FNYEAQ. This CDR3 comprises 14 residues. CDR3 in amino acids: CASSFYGGQETQYF. DNA of the CDR3: TGTGCCAGCAGCTTTTACGGGGGGCAAGAGACCCAGTACTTC.

V usage is TRBV4-1 and J usage is TRBJ2-5; the match to TRBD2 covers 10 bases. V shed 0 bases and J 8 bases; nucleotides not matched to a gene: 6. CDR3 length: 15 amino acids. Germline V lookup: CDR1 MGHRA, CDR2 YSYEKL. As DNA, the CDR3 is TGCGCCAGCAGCCAAGATAGTGGGACTAGCGTAACCCAGTACTTC. The encoded protein is CASSQDSGTSVTQYF.

This clonotype was picked up many times. This rearrangement joins TRBV3-1 to TRBJ1-4; 8 bases map to TRBD1. Germline-derived CDR1 and CDR2 are LGHDT and YNNKEL (reference sequence). The CDR3 has 14 residues. The V segment lost 1 base and the J segment 5 bases; nucleotides outside the gene matches: 0. The CDR3 DNA reads as TGTGCCAGCAGCCAAGGGACAGGGAATGAAAAACTGTTTTTT. Protein sequence: CASSQGTGNEKLFF.

At least ten counts were recorded for this clonotype. The rearrangement uses TRBV7-8 and TRBJ2-1; D ambiguous. Per germline, CDR1 SGHVS and CDR2 FQNEAQ. This CDR3 is built from 13 residues. Trimming cost V 3 bases and J 4 bases, with 7 bases left between them. CDR3: CASSFTSYNEQFF. In nucleotides, the CDR3 is TGTGCCAGCAGCTTTACCTCATACAATGAGCAGTTCTTC.